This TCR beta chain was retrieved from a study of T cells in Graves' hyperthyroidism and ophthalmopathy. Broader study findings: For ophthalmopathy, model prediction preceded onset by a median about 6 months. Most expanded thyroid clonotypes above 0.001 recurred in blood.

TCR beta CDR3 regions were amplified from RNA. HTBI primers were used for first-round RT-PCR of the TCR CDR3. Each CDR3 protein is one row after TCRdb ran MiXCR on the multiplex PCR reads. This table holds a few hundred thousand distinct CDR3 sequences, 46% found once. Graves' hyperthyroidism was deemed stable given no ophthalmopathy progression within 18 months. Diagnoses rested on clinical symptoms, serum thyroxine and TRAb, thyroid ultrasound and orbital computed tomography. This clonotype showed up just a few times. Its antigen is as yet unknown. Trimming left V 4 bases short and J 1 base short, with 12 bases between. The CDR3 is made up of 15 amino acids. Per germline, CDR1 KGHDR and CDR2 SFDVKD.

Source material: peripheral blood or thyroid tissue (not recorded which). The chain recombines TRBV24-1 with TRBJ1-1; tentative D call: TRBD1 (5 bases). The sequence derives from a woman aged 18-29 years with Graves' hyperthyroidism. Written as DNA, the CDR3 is TGTGCCACCAGTGACTCGGGACCCCCGAACACTGAAGCTTTCTTT. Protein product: CATSDSGPPNTEAFF.